The rows below give T cell receptor beta chains drawn from one sample of a study of shared clonotypes between healthy human individuals. Using immunoSEQ multiplex PCR, the repertoire was profiled, and TCRdb retains in-frame clones only, with some absent. In the table there are about 2.2 million clones, around 95% of which are singletons. Sequenced sample: naive CD8+ T cells from PBMCs. These receptors came from a man between 18 and 35 years old in good health. Some clones in this sample may be carry-over from other donors' samples. CDR3s include the opening cysteine and the closing phenylalanine or tryptophan. The D gene is left open where the match is weak. Size is omitted from some rows. Given values are once, few, many or a class for expanded clones.

- TRBJ2-7 TRBD2 TRBV7-3 CASSFRVRTLSGSPYEQYF TGTGCCAGCAGCTTTAGGGTCAGAACTTTAAGCGGGAGCCCCTACGAGCAGTACTTC
once TRBJ2-1 - TRBV9 CASSAFRNTNNEQFF TGTGCCAGCAGCGCCTTCCGCAATACGAACAATGAGCAGTTCTTC
once TRBJ2-7 - TRBV19 CASSMTAYYEQYF TGTGCCAGTAGTATGACAGCGTACTACGAGCAGTACTTC
- TRBJ1-3 - TRBV7-9 CASSILTRDLSGNTIYF TGTGCCAGCAGCATACTGACAAGAGATCTTTCTGGAAACACCATATATTTT
- TRBJ2-1 - TRBV5-1 CASSGFGAGLSYNEQFF TGCGCCAGCAGCGGTTTCGGGGCGGGACTCTCCTACAATGAGCAGTTCTTC
- TRBJ2-7 - TRBV11-3 CASSLDGSYEQYF TGTGCCAGCAGCTTAGACGGGAGTTACGAGCAGTACTTC
- TRBJ2-3 TRBD1 TRBV9 CASSAGQASTDTQYF TGTGCCAGCAGCGCCGGACAGGCTAGCACAGATACGCAGTATTTT
- TRBJ1-1 - TRBV13 CASSLVGGTEAFF TGTGCCAGCAGCTTAGTAGGAGGCACTGAAGCTTTCTTT
- TRBJ2-7 TRBD2 TRBV7-8 CASSLTSGNSYEQYF TGTGCCAGCAGCTTAACCAGCGGGAACTCCTACGAGCAGTACTTC
- TRBJ2-7 TRBD1 TRBV4-1 CASSPGQGAGHEQYF TGCGCCAGCAGCCCAGGACAGGGGGCTGGGCACGAGCAGTACTTC
- TRBJ2-1 TRBD2 TRBV4-2 CASSQQGLAGSRVHNEQFF TGTGCCAGCAGCCAACAAGGACTAGCGGGCAGCCGGGTCCACAATGAGCAGTTCTTC
- TRBJ1-4 - TRBV28 CASSLSLPPREKLFF TGTGCCAGCAGTTTGTCCCTACCCCCTCGGGAAAAACTGTTTTTT
- TRBJ1-5 TRBD1 TRBV7-8 CASSLMDRDQPQHF TGTGCCAGCAGCTTAATGGACAGGGATCAGCCCCAGCATTTT
- TRBJ2-3 TRBD2 TRBV5-1 CASSGTSGFTDTQYF TGCGCCAGCAGCGGGACTAGCGGCTTCACAGATACGCAGTATTTT
- TRBJ1-3 - TRBV6-1 CASSDFYAGVLPSGNTIYF TGTGCCAGCAGTGATTTCTATGCAGGTGTGTTGCCGTCTGGAAACACCATATATTTT
- TRBJ1-4 - TRBV6-1 CASSPRGTGEKLFF TGTGCCAGCAGTCCCAGGGGTACGGGAGAAAAACTGTTTTTT
- TRBJ2-7 TRBD1 TRBV19 CASSIGTGVREQYF TGTGCCAGTAGTATAGGGACAGGGGTCCGGGAGCAGTACTTC
- TRBJ1-4 - TRBV19 CASTSWTLDGKLFF TGTGCCAGTACCTCGTGGACTCTAGACGGAAAACTGTTTTTT
- TRBJ2-3 - TRBV29-1 CSVEDQTRNTDTQYF TGCAGCGTTGAAGACCAAACCCGCAACACAGATACGCAGTATTTT
- TRBJ1-5 TRBD1 TRBV7-2 CASSSWTGTDQPQHF TGTGCCAGCAGCTCCTGGACAGGGACGGATCAGCCCCAGCATTTT
- TRBJ1-2 - TRBV19 CASTDAQTAVYGYTF TGTGCCAGTACCGATGCACAGACCGCCGTCTATGGCTACACCTTC
- TRBJ1-2 - TRBV6-5 CASSPPGGRYGYTF TGTGCCAGCAGTCCGCCGGGGGGACGGTATGGCTACACCTTC
- TRBJ1-2 TRBD1 TRBV6-5 CASRTGGHGYTF TGTGCCAGCAGGACAGGGGGCCATGGCTACACCTTC
- TRBJ1-2 TRBD1 TRBV7-9 CASSSRQGPEGYGYTF TGTGCCAGCAGCTCCCGACAGGGCCCAGAAGGGTATGGCTACACCTTC
- TRBJ1-3 TRBD1 TRBV15 CATSRESRGGGNTIYF TGTGCCACCAGCAGAGAGTCCAGGGGGGGCGGAAACACCATATATTTT
- TRBJ1-1 - TRBV6-5 CASSYGSLTEAFF TGTGCCAGCAGTTACGGATCTCTCACTGAAGCTTTCTTT
- TRBJ1-1 TRBD1 TRBV13 CASSSRGRITEAFF TGTGCCAGCAGCTCCAGGGGGCGGATCACTGAAGCTTTCTTT
- TRBJ2-1 - TRBV12-2 CASRLGSLEFF TGTGCAAGTCGCTTAGGGTCTTTGGAGTTCTTC
- TRBJ1-1 - TRBV28 CASSLGPRNTEAFF TGTGCCAGCAGTTTGGGACCGCGAAACACTGAAGCTTTCTTT
- TRBJ2-1 - TRBV29-1 CSVVLGSNEQFF TGCAGCGTTGTTCTGGGCAGCAATGAGCAGTTCTTC
- TRBJ2-3 TRBD2 TRBV7-9 CASSLSGRLPDTQYF TGTGCCAGCAGCTTGAGCGGGAGGCTGCCAGATACGCAGTATTTT
- TRBJ2-5 TRBD2 TRBV9 CASTLGAGGGLETQYF TGTGCCAGCACCCTTGGGGCGGGAGGAGGTCTAGAGACCCAGTACTTC
- TRBJ2-7 TRBD1 TRBV6-6 CASSPSTGNHEQYF TGTGCCAGCAGCCCTTCGACAGGGAACCACGAGCAGTACTTC
- TRBJ2-5 - TRBV29-1 CSVESGWEETQYF TGCAGCGTTGAATCGGGGTGGGAAGAGACCCAGTACTTC
- TRBJ2-7 - TRBV6-6 CATYSSTYEQYF TGTGCCACTTACAGCTCTACCTACGAGCAGTACTTC
- TRBJ2-1 - TRBV9 CASSSTAYNEQFF TGTGCCAGCAGCTCCACTGCCTACAATGAGCAGTTCTTC
- TRBJ1-1 - TRBV28 CASSLSQGMNTEAFF TGTGCCAGCAGTTTATCCCAGGGAATGAACACTGAAGCTTTCTTT
- TRBJ1-1 - TRBV27 CASSLYGDTEAFF TGTGCCAGCAGTTTATACGGGGACACTGAAGCTTTCTTT
- TRBJ2-3 TRBD1 TRBV10-3 CAISESAGTGITDTQYF TGTGCCATCAGTGAGTCGGCCGGGACAGGGATAACAGATACGCAGTATTTT
- TRBJ2-1 - TRBV27 CASSFPGNEQFF TGTGCCAGCAGTTTTCCCGGGAATGAGCAGTTCTTC
once TRBJ1-5 TRBD1 TRBV27 CASRGQAYQPQHF TGTGCCAGCCGCGGACAGGCGTACCAGCCCCAGCATTTT
- TRBJ2-1 TRBD2 TRBV7-9 CASSLGEGLRNEQFF TGTGCCAGCAGCTTAGGGGAGGGCCTGAGAAATGAGCAGTTCTTC
- TRBJ2-5 - TRBV6-5 CASSYSLGVQETQYF TGTGCCAGCAGTTACTCATTGGGGGTTCAAGAGACCCAGTACTTC
once TRBJ2-3 - TRBV7-9 CASSPGSGDTQYF TGTGCCAGCAGCCCGGGGAGCGGAGATACGCAGTATTTT
- TRBJ1-2 TRBD1 TRBV5-1 CASSVTGVGYTF TGCGCCAGCAGCGTCACAGGGGTTGGGTACACCTTC
- TRBJ1-3 - TRBV2 CASGPFRGTGEDTIYF TGTGCCAGCGGGCCCTTCAGGGGAACGGGTGAAGACACCATATATTTT
- TRBJ2-1 - TRBV27 CASSLSRTPRHNEQFF TGTGCCAGCAGTTTATCGCGGACCCCAAGGCACAATGAGCAGTTCTTC
- TRBJ2-1 - TRBV7-2 CASSLKSGPYNEQFF TGTGCCAGCAGCCTAAAATCAGGCCCCTACAATGAGCAGTTCTTC
- TRBJ2-5 - TRBV2 CASETQYF TGTGCCTCGGAGACCCAGTACTTC
- TRBJ2-2 - TRBV6-4 CASSDRLNTGELFF TGTGCCAGCAGTGATAGGCTGAACACCGGGGAGCTGTTTTTT
once TRBJ2-7 TRBD1 TRBV14 CASSPGTGPQYF TGTGCCAGCAGCCCTGGGACAGGCCCCCAGTACTTC
- TRBJ2-7 - TRBV19 CASRDVYEQYF TGTGCCAGTAGGGATGTCTACGAGCAGTACTTC
- TRBJ2-3 - TRBV5-4 CASSLDRLGDRLTSTDTQYF TGTGCCAGCAGCTTGGATCGGTTGGGCGACAGACTCACTAGCACAGATACGCAGTATTTT